A selection of T cell receptor beta chains follows, all from one sample in a study of shared clonotypes between healthy human individuals. Data came from immunoSEQ multiplex PCR; TCRdb stores just in-frame clones and leaves some out. The table shows millions of clones, with over 85% occurring only once. Sequenced: naive CD4+ T cells sorted from blood. The receptor source for this set is a man in his late teens or twenties in good health. Each CDR3 is given with its conserved first and last residue. A D gene is named only where the DNA matches it firmly. Clone size, where shown, is once, few, many, or a class for clones that have expanded.

J | D | V | size | CDR3 | DNA
TRBJ2-3 | TRBD2 | TRBV5-1 | NA | CASSLGTSGRGRTDTQYF | TGCGCCAGCAGCTTAGGGACTAGCGGGAGGGGACGCACAGATACGCAGTATTTT
TRBJ2-7 | NA | TRBV5-1 | NA | CASSLDNYEQYF | TGCGCCAGCAGCTTGGATAACTACGAGCAGTACTTC
TRBJ2-5 | NA | TRBV5-6 | NA | CASSLAGHMIQETQYF | TGTGCCAGCAGCCTTGCCGGACACATGATACAAGAGACCCAGTACTTC
TRBJ2-1 | NA | TRBV5-6 | NA | CASSFEDEQFF | TGTGCCAGCAGCTTTGAGGATGAGCAGTTCTTC
TRBJ1-2 | NA | TRBV7-6 | NA | CASSLGPGGANYGYTF | TGTGCCAGCAGCTTAGGCCCCGGGGGGGCCAACTATGGCTACACCTTC
TRBJ1-2 | TRBD1 | TRBV6-1 | NA | CASSESGTGVIKDGYTF | TGTGCCAGCAGTGAATCAGGGACAGGGGTTATAAAGGATGGCTACACCTTC
TRBJ2-7 | NA | TRBV6-1 | NA | CASRQGFPNSYEQYF | TGTGCCAGCAGGCAGGGGTTTCCAAACTCCTACGAGCAGTACTTC
TRBJ2-7 | TRBD1 | TRBV11-2 | NA | CASSLRQGTGNSYEQYF | TGTGCCAGCAGCTTGCGCCAGGGGACAGGTAACTCCTACGAGCAGTACTTC
TRBJ2-5 | TRBD2 | TRBV4-1 | once | CASSPPSGGQETQYF | TGCGCCAGCAGCCCCCCTAGCGGGGGGCAAGAGACCCAGTACTTC
TRBJ2-1 | NA | TRBV20-1 | NA | CSAVGDEQFF | TGCAGTGCTGTTGGAGATGAGCAGTTCTTC
TRBJ1-2 | TRBD1 | TRBV5-8 | NA | CASSPNRGYGYTF | TGTGCCAGCAGCCCAAACAGGGGCTATGGCTACACCTTC
TRBJ2-3 | NA | TRBV5-1 | NA | CASSSRDTQYF | TGCGCCAGCAGCTCTCGAGATACGCAGTATTTT
TRBJ2-2 | TRBD1 | TRBV6-1 | NA | CASSERQGGTGELFF | TGTGCCAGCAGTGAAAGACAGGGCGGCACCGGGGAGCTGTTTTTT
TRBJ1-1 | TRBD1 | TRBV7-9 | once | CASGLQGGRTEAFF | TGTGCCAGCGGCCTCCAGGGGGGGCGGACTGAAGCTTTCTTT
TRBJ1-6 | TRBD1 | TRBV6-6 | NA | CASSRDRDSPLHF | TGTGCCAGCAGCCGGGACAGGGATTCACCCCTCCACTTT
TRBJ2-7 | TRBD1 | TRBV18 | NA | CASSLTGQAIYEQYF | TGTGCCAGCTCACTGACCGGACAGGCTATCTACGAGCAGTACTTC
TRBJ2-3 | TRBD1 | TRBV6-4 | NA | CASSAFKGADTQYF | TGTGCCAGCAGTGCTTTCAAGGGGGCCGATACGCAGTATTTT
TRBJ2-7 | TRBD2 | TRBV7-2 | NA | CASSPRTGLAPNPFYEQYF | TGTGCCAGCAGCCCAAGGACCGGACTAGCGCCAAATCCCTTCTACGAGCAGTACTTC
TRBJ1-1 | NA | TRBV5-1 | NA | CASSLGAPAEAFF | TGCGCCAGCAGCTTAGGGGCCCCAGCCGAAGCTTTCTTT
TRBJ1-3 | NA | TRBV29-1 | NA | CSVVAGSGNTIYF | TGCAGCGTTGTCGCAGGCTCTGGAAACACCATATATTTT
TRBJ1-1 | NA | TRBV19 | few | CASRGSSWVGTEAFF | TGTGCCAGTCGAGGGTCAAGTTGGGTGGGCACTGAAGCTTTCTTT
TRBJ2-3 | TRBD2 | TRBV9 | once | CASSVSGSTDTQYF | TGTGCCAGCAGCGTTAGCGGGAGCACAGATACGCAGTATTTT
TRBJ1-4 | NA | TRBV5-1 | NA | CASSLGGSTNEKLFF | TGCGCCAGCAGCTTGGGAGGGTCCACTAATGAAAAACTGTTTTTT
TRBJ1-2 | NA | TRBV19 | NA | CASSTRDVGYGYTF | TGTGCCAGTAGTACCCGGGACGTTGGTTATGGCTACACCTTC
TRBJ2-2 | NA | TRBV5-6 | NA | CASSFRTVGTGELFF | TGTGCCAGCAGCTTCCGGACAGTTGGTACCGGGGAGCTGTTTTTT
TRBJ2-1 | NA | TRBV11-2 | NA | CASSFRGSYNEQFF | TGTGCCAGCAGCTTCCGAGGCTCCTACAATGAGCAGTTCTTC
TRBJ2-7 | NA | TRBV6-1 | NA | CASSGIFGTGDYEQYF | TGTGCCAGCAGTGGGATTTTCGGGACCGGAGACTACGAGCAGTACTTC
TRBJ2-7 | NA | TRBV7-9 | NA | CASSLGTYEQYF | TGTGCCAGCAGCTTAGGGACGTACGAGCAGTACTTC
TRBJ2-7 | TRBD1 | TRBV11-2 | NA | CASSPGQVYDEQYF | TGTGCCAGCAGCCCGGGACAGGTGTATGACGAGCAGTACTTC
TRBJ2-5 | NA | TRBV5-6 | NA | CASSLAGVWQETQYF | TGTGCCAGCAGCTTGGCCGGGGTTTGGCAAGAGACCCAGTACTTC
TRBJ1-3 | NA | TRBV5-1 | NA | CASSQHSGNTIYF | TGCGCCAGCAGTCAGCACTCTGGAAACACCATATATTTT
TRBJ2-5 | NA | TRBV9 | NA | CASSVDLLAETQYF | TGTGCCAGCAGCGTTGACCTCCTAGCGGAGACCCAGTACTTC
TRBJ2-3 | TRBD2 | TRBV6-1 | NA | CASSALAGGIKDTQYF | TGTGCCAGCAGTGCACTAGCGGGGGGCATAAAGGATACGCAGTATTTT
TRBJ1-2 | TRBD1 | TRBV28 | NA | CASSLSGTGTISGYTF | TGTGCCAGCAGTTTGTCCGGGACAGGGACTATCTCCGGCTACACCTTC
TRBJ1-3 | NA | TRBV2 | NA | CASSDRVSGNTIYF | TGTGCCAGCAGTGATCGGGTGTCTGGAAACACCATATATTTT
TRBJ1-4 | NA | TRBV15 | NA | CATRWGTNEKLFF | TGTGCCACCCGTTGGGGAACTAATGAAAAACTGTTTTTT
TRBJ2-6 | NA | TRBV9 | NA | CASSVMGSGANVLTF | TGTGCCAGCAGCGTAATGGGTTCCGGGGCCAACGTCCTGACTTTC
TRBJ2-1 | TRBD1 | TRBV9 | NA | CASSKRGPSSYNEQFF | TGTGCCAGCAGCAAAAGGGGGCCCAGCTCCTACAATGAGCAGTTCTTC
TRBJ2-1 | NA | TRBV5-1 | NA | CARPPQIYNEQFF | TGCGCCAGACCCCCACAAATTTACAATGAGCAGTTCTTC
TRBJ2-7 | TRBD1 | TRBV6-1 | NA | CASSEPGQGIGQYF | TGTGCCAGCAGTGAACCGGGACAGGGAATAGGGCAGTACTTC
TRBJ2-7 | NA | TRBV28 | NA | CASSLFRDTSSYEQYF | TGTGCCAGCAGTTTATTCAGGGACACGAGCTCCTACGAGCAGTACTTC
TRBJ1-1 | NA | TRBV30 | few | CAWSVGRRVNTEAFF | TGTGCCTGGAGTGTAGGCAGAAGGGTGAACACTGAAGCTTTCTTT
TRBJ2-2 | TRBD1 | TRBV12-5 | NA | CASGTPDRGQTGELFF | TGTGCTAGTGGTACCCCGGACAGGGGGCAAACCGGGGAGCTGTTTTTT
TRBJ1-2 | TRBD1 | TRBV7-2 | NA | CASSPADRVLGYTF | TGTGCCAGCAGCCCCGCGGACAGGGTCCTTGGCTACACCTTC